This section outlines one T cell receptor (beta chain) sequence together with its context. The source of the sample is a study of tumor and adjacent non-tumor tissue in lung cancer. Study summary: Patients were aged about 30 to 76, ten or so men and roughly 5 women, stage I to III.

No cell sorting was done before RNA was extracted from the tissue. The library came from three nested PCR rounds adapted from ARM-PCR protocols. MiXCR was run by TCRdb on the multiplex PCR reads, yielding one entry per CDR3 protein. The sample contains around 210,000 distinct CDR3 sequences, 60% to 75% of which appear only once. The CDR3 is 14 amino acids. Germline V gives CDR1 SGHNT, CDR2 YENEEA. The V and J ends lost 1 base and 6 bases, in that order; junction bases with no gene match: 4. This chain connects TRBV11-3 to TRBJ1-2, with 8 bases that match TRBD1. Sequenced sample: lung tumor tissue. The source is a man aged 60 to 69 with non-small cell lung cancer. The CDR3 protein is CASSLGQGSHGYTF. CDR3 DNA sequence: TGTGCCAGCAGCTTAGGACAGGGGTCGCATGGCTACACCTTC.